This T cell receptor (beta chain) derives from a study of sequential checkpoint blockade in melanoma. Turning to the study itself: Patients were randomized 1:1 to nivolumab-then-ipilimumab or ipilimumab-then-nivolumab first-line. Both treatment sequences were followed by maintenance nivolumab.

Treatment denoted: randomized to nivolumab then ipilimumab (arm A) or the reverse (arm B). DNA-damaging chemotherapy had not been given to any patient beforehand. Sorted cells were live CD3+CD8+, lacking CD19 and CD56, from PBMCs. V lost 7 bases, J lost 3 bases, and 13 bases lay in between. The CDR3 is 13 residues long. Germline assignment: CDR1 WNHNN and CDR2 SYGVQD (reference sequence). Assay used: immunoSEQ multiplex PCR; TCRdb lists only in-frame clones, some missing. The sample gives approximately 13,000 clones, roughly three quarters of which show up once; 50% is in the top ten. This TCR derives from a human patient with melanoma. Some clones in this sample may be carry-over from other donors' samples. This specimen consisted of CD8+ T cells sorted from blood (inferred from file names), obtained from a patient given nivolumab and ipilimumab in sequence. The chain employs TRBV10-1 and TRBJ2-7; D uncertain. CDR3 amino acids: CASIVRRDYEQYF. Written as DNA, the CDR3 is TGCGCCAGCATAGTCCGGAGAGACTACGAGCAGTACTTC.